The 20 T cell receptor beta chains given below trace back to one sample, sequenced in a study of blood T cell repertoires in COVID-19. Assay: immunoSEQ multiplex PCR; the TCRdb copy retains only in-frame clones and omits some. The sample holds approximately 250,000 clones; about 90% are singletons and the top ten take about 4%. Sequencing input: PBMCs or T cells enriched from blood (not recorded which). All receptors come from a young woman with acute COVID-19.

The chain is built from TRBV25-1 and TRBJ1-5; D perhaps matches TRBD1 (5 bases). In germline, CDR1 is MGHDK, CDR2 SYGVNS. V was clipped by 2 bases and J by 4 bases, with 12 bases between them. The CDR3 is made up of 15 amino acids. The CDR3 spells CASSEQGDRNQPQHF. The CDR3 bases are TGTGCCAGCAGTGAACAGGGTGATAGGAATCAGCCCCAGCATTTT.

The chain recombines TRBV7-2 with TRBJ2-4, with D unresolved. This CDR3 is 17 amino acids long. Germline lookup yields CDR1 SGHTA and CDR2 FQGNSA. Trimming took 5 bases from V and 1 from J, leaving 18 bases between them. This CDR3 reads CASSPATTWVAKNIQYF. The DNA for the CDR3 is TGTGCCAGCAGCCCAGCGACCACATGGGTTGCCAAAAACATTCAGTACTTC.

The rearrangement uses TRBV9 and TRBJ1-4, with D tentatively TRBD1 (5 bases). The germline V and J ends were trimmed by 0 bases and 4 bases, with 7 bases remaining between them. This CDR3 spans 14 amino acids. CDR1 and CDR2 from the germline V gene are SGDLS and YYNGEE. The CDR3 bases are TGTGCCAGCAGCGTAGGGGGGGTTAATGAAAAACTGTTTTTT. Translation: CASSVGGVNEKLFF.

V usage is TRBV14 and J usage is TRBJ2-1, with D uncertain. Germline assignment: CDR1 SGHDN and CDR2 FVKESK. The CDR3 covers 13 residues. Trimming cost V 0 bases and J 4 bases, with 4 bases left between them. DNA of the CDR3: TGTGCCAGCAGCCAAGACTTATACAATGAGCAGTTCTTC. It yields the protein CASSQDLYNEQFF.

The V call is TRBV30, the J call TRBJ2-2, with a weak D call TRBD1 (6 bases). The germline V gene encodes CDR1 GTSNPN and CDR2 SVGIG (reference sequence). This CDR3 has 13 amino acids. The V gene lost 4 bases and the J gene lost 7 bases, with 13 bases spanning the gap. CDR3: CAWTGTRGGELFF. In DNA form, the CDR3 reads TGTGCCTGGACCGGGACCAGGGGCGGGGAGCTGTTTTTT.

V gene TRBV5-1 combines with J gene TRBJ2-1; 9 bases are a match to TRBD2. J was trimmed by 3 bases and V by 8 bases; bases with no gene match: 21. Germline CDR1 is SGHRS and CDR2 is YFSETQ. The CDR3 is 19 amino acids. CDR3 sequence: CASQSMGQFMTSGYNEQFF. The CDR3, as DNA: TGCGCCAGTCAGTCTATGGGACAGTTCATGACTAGCGGCTACAATGAGCAGTTCTTC.

This clone was detected a few times. V usage is TRBV6-2 or TRBV6-3 and J usage is TRBJ2-7; 7 nucleotides match TRBD2. From germline, CDR1 is MNHEY and CDR2 SVGEGT. The trim removed 0 bases at V and 2 bases at J, leaving 4 bases unmatched. This CDR3 contains 15 residues. The CDR3 region has the DNA TGTGCCAGCAGTTACTCGATCGGGGGGACCTACGAGCAGTACTTC. Encoded protein: CASSYSIGGTYEQYF.

The V gene is TRBV19, the J gene TRBJ1-1, with D possibly being TRBD1 (6 bases). Per the germline V gene, CDR1 is LNHDA and CDR2 is SQIVND (reference sequence). CDR3 size: 14 residues. Deletions cut 3 bases from V and 0 bases from J, with 8 bases between. CDR3 protein: CASSMRTVNTEAFF. The DNA for the CDR3 is TGTGCCAGTAGTATGAGGACAGTGAACACTGAAGCTTTCTTT. The full variable domain, in which reference TRBV19 and TRBJ1-1 provide the parts outside the CDR3, is DGGITQSPKYLFRKEGQNVTLSCEQNLNHDAMYWYRQDPGQGLRLIYYSQIVNDFQKGDIAEGYSVSREKKESFPLTVTSAQKNPTAFYLCASSMRTVNTEAFFGQGTRLTVV.

The chain combines TRBV11-2 with TRBJ2-7; perhaps TRBD1 as D (5 bases). Germline lookup yields CDR1 SGHAT and CDR2 FQNNGV. Deletions cut 7 bases from V and 4 bases from J, with 23 bases between. The CDR3 runs 16 residues. The DNA of the CDR3 is TGTGCCAGCACACGCGCTGACAGAGGTCTTTGGTACGAGCAGTACTTC. Its translation: CASTRADRGLWYEQYF.

The chain couples TRBV9 to TRBJ1-6; 9 bases align to TRBD1. The CDR3 runs 14 residues. J gave up 6 bases and V 7 bases, and 5 bases lay outside the gene matches. CDR1 and CDR2 (germline): SGDLS, YYNGEE. CDR3 loop: CASDPGQGNSPLHF. The DNA for the CDR3 is TGTGCCAGCGACCCGGGACAGGGTAATTCACCCCTCCACTTT. Full variable domain (missing parts from reference TRBV9 and TRBJ1-6): DSGVTQTPKHLITATGQRVTLRCSPRSGDLSVYWYQQSLDQGLQFLIQYYNGEERAKGNILERFSAQQFPDLHSELNLSSLELGDSALYFCASDPGQGNSPLHFGNGTRLTVT.

This chain uses TRBV11-2 with TRBJ2-7; TRBD2 agrees at 7 bases. The CDR3 loop spans 15 amino acids. The V gene's germline CDR1 is SGHAT and CDR2 FQNNGV. V dropped 5 bases and J dropped 0; count of bases not matched to a gene: 7. The CDR3, as DNA: TGTGCCAGCAGCACTCTAGCGGCCCCCTCCTACGAGCAGTACTTC. The encoded protein is CASSTLAAPSYEQYF.

The CDR3 is CASGDYGGSGNTIYF. CDR3 nucleotide sequence: TGCGCCTCCGGCGATTACGGGGGCTCTGGAAACACCATATATTTT. The chain uses TRBV5-1 and TRBJ1-3; D is possibly TRBD1 (5 bases). Trimming left V 10 bases short and J 0 bases short, with 17 bases between. CDR1 is SGHRS, CDR2 YFSETQ, per germline. The CDR3 consists of 15 residues. Complete variable domain (other parts from reference TRBV5-1 and TRBJ1-3): KAGVTQTPRYLIKTRGQQVTLSCSPISGHRSVSWYQQTPGQGLQFLFEYFSETQRNKGNFPGRFSGRQFSNSRSEMNVSTLELGDSALYLCASGDYGGSGNTIYFGEGSWLTVV.

The chain has TRBV7-2 and TRBJ2-7, with TRBD1 matching 8 bases. The CDR3 covers 15 residues. Germline CDR1 is SGHTA and CDR2 is FQGNSA. Trimming removed 5 bases from V and 7 bases from J; junction bases left unmatched: 13. CDR3 loop: CASSPTTGDSLEQYF. The DNA for the CDR3 is TGTGCCAGCAGCCCAACGACAGGGGACTCCTTAGAGCAGTACTTC.

This rearrangement joins TRBV7-6 to TRBJ2-7, with 9 bases lining up with TRBD2. The germline CDR1 and CDR2 sequences are SGHVS and FNYEAQ. Trimming took 5 bases from V and 4 from J; bases not matched to a gene: 9. The CDR3 contains 15 residues. For the CDR3, the DNA is TGTGCCAGCAGCCCGATAGCGGGAGTCGAGTACGAGCAGTACTTC. As protein: CASSPIAGVEYEQYF. The full variable domain, with the rest looked up from reference TRBV7-6 and TRBJ2-7, is GAGVSQSPRYKVTKRGQDVALRCDPISGHVSLYWYRQALGQGPEFLTYFNYEAQQDKSGLPNDRFSAERPEGSISTLTIQRTEQRDSAMYRCASSPIAGVEYEQYFGPGTRLTVT.

J is TRBJ2-1 and V is TRBV4-1, with 10 bases that match TRBD2. V shed 1 base and J 4 bases; nucleotides not matched to a gene: 7. Germline V gene data show CDR1 as MGHRA and CDR2 as YSYEKL. This CDR3 is 17 amino acids long. CDR3 amino acids: CASSQGRLAGSYNEQFF. The DNA of the CDR3 is TGCGCCAGCAGCCAAGGTCGACTAGCGGGCTCATACAATGAGCAGTTCTTC.

The V call is TRBV7-2, the J call TRBJ2-7; TRBD1 might be the D (7 bases). In germline, CDR1 is SGHTA, CDR2 FQGNSA. Trimming removed 5 bases at V and 2 bases at J, with 13 bases between. This CDR3 is 14 amino acids long. The CDR3 sequence is CASSAQGGPYEQYF. The CDR3 nucleotides read TGTGCCAGCAGCGCCCAGGGGGGTCCCTACGAGCAGTACTTC. The full variable domain, rest sourced from reference TRBV7-2 and TRBJ2-7, is GAGVSQSPSNKVTEKGKDVELRCDPISGHTALYWYRQSLGQGLEFLIYFQGNSAPDKSGLPSDRFSAERTGGSVSTLTIQRTQQEDSAVYLCASSAQGGPYEQYFGPGTRLTVT.

This rearrangement joins TRBV7-2 to TRBJ2-7; 8 nucleotides agree with TRBD2. V was clipped by 5 bases and J by 5 bases; unmatched bases: 8. The CDR3 consists of 14 residues. Germline CDR1 reads SGHTA; CDR2 reads FQGNSA. The CDR3 DNA follows: TGTGCCAGCAGCGTTAGCGGGACCCGGAACGAGCAGTACTTC. This translates into CASSVSGTRNEQYF.

V and J are TRBV6-2 or TRBV6-3 and TRBJ2-7, with 10 bases aligning to TRBD2. The CDR3 is made up of 14 amino acids. In germline, CDR1 is MNHEY, CDR2 SVGEGT. The ends lost 5 bases at V and 7 bases at J; junction bases unmatched: 8. This CDR3 reads CASSPLAGEREQYF. The CDR3 DNA reads as TGTGCCAGCAGTCCCCTAGCGGGAGAGAGGGAGCAGTACTTC.

The chain has TRBV7-3 and TRBJ2-3, with D possibly matching TRBD1 (5 bases). The germline V gene has CDR1 SGHTA and CDR2 FQGTGA. The CDR3 extends over 15 amino acids. Trimming cost V 2 bases and J 3 bases, with 12 bases left between them. This CDR3 reads CASSLGAGWTDTQYF. The CDR3 DNA follows: TGTGCCAGCAGCTTAGGGGCAGGGTGGACAGATACGCAGTATTTT.

The J gene is TRBJ2-7, the V gene TRBV27; 9 nucleotides agree with TRBD2. The CDR3 is 14 amino acids. The V segment lost 11 bases and the J segment 4 bases; nucleotides outside the gene matches: 12. Germline V gives CDR1 MNHEY, CDR2 SMNVEV (reference sequence). The CDR3: CAYLLSSGIYEQYF. The CDR3 region has the DNA TGTGCCTACCTTTTATCTAGCGGGATATACGAGCAGTACTTC.